This TCR beta chain was obtained from a study of patients and donors after allogeneic stem cell transplantation. Germline-derived CDR1 and CDR2 are KGHDR and SFDVKD. Trimming cost V 6 bases and J 2 bases, with 13 bases left between them. The CDR3 has 15 amino acids. TCRdb reprocessed the RT-PCR reads with MiXCR, giving one entry per CDR3 protein. The sample contains around 150,000 distinct CDR3 sequences, 30% to 45% of which appear only once. This TCR was recovered from a human donor who was either an allogeneic HSCT recipient or a stem cell or donor lymphocyte infusion donor (not recorded which). It is not recorded whose cells these are; they may come from a transplant donor. The chain combines TRBV24-1 with TRBJ1-5, with D unresolved. Specimen: blood, either unsorted or a sorted T cell fraction (not recorded which). CDR3 region: CATSSRRSGNQPQHF. CDR3 coding DNA: TGTGCCACCAGTTCCCGACGGTCGGGCAATCAGCCCCAGCATTTT.